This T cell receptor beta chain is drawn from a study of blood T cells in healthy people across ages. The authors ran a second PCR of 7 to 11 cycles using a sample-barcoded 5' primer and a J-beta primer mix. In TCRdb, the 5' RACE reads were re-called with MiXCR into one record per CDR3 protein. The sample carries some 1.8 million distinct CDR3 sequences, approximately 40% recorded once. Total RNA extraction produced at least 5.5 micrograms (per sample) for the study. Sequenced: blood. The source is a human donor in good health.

In DNA form, the CDR3 reads TGTGCCAGCAGCCTAGGGGCTACTAACTATGGCTACACCTTC. Its protein is CASSLGATNYGYTF. This chain connects TRBV7-2 to TRBJ1-2, with D perhaps matching TRBD1 (5 bases). This CDR3 contains 14 residues. CDR1 and CDR2 (germline): SGHTA, FQGNSA. V gave up 5 bases and J gave up 0 bases, with 10 bases separating them.